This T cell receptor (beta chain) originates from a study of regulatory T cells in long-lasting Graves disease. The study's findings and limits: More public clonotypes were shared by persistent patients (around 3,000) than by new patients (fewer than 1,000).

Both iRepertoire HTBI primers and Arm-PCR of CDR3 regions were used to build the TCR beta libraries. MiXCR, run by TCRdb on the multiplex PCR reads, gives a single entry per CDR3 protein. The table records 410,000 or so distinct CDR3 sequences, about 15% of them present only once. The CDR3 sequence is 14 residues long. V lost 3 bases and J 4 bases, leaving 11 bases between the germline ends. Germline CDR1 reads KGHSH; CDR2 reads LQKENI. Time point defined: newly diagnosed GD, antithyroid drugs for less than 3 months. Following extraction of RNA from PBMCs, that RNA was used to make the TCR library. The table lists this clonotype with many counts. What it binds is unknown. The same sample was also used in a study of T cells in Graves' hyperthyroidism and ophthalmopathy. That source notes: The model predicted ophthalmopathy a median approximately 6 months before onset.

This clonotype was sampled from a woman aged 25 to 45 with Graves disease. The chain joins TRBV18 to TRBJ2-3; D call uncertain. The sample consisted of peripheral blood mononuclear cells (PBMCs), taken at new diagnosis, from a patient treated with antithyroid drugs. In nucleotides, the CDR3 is TGTGCCAGCTCACCGGGTCCGGGCGCAGATACGCAGTATTTT. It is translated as CASSPGPGADTQYF.